Below, one TCR beta chain is given with its context. No cognate antigen has been identified for it. There are no base qualities to consult, and no much larger clone falls within one base. Only healthy Caucasian donors were included. Miltenyi CD45RO+ enrichment and human naive T-cell isolation kits were used to isolate memory (CD45RO+) and naive T cells from PBMC. V loses 1 base at its end and J loses 5 bases; junction bases beyond the gene matches: 3. Reading from cysteine to phenylalanine, the CDR3 counts 15 amino acids. The retained sequence is limited to the CDR3, 45 bases, with the frame set at the first base. Reading the germline V gene (reference sequence) gives CDR1 DFQATT and CDR2 SNEGSKA. The data originate from a study of identical twins (dated by TCRdb to the mid-2010s). Context from the whole study: The study deep-sequenced TCR alpha and beta repertoires from monozygotic twins, unrelated adults of various ages and cord blood to test whether fetal clonotypes persist. To rule out contamination, replicate twin experiments were performed at different times with different library preparation protocols.

What the study reported, not specific to this receptor: Because the same donors could not be followed over many years, the conclusions relied on cross-sectional statistical analysis. The excess sharing between twins in beta out-of-frame sequences was weaker because fewer shared sequences reduced the signal-to-noise ratio. Invariant T cells such as MAIT and iNKT could partly confound zero-insertion analyses, although diverse VJ usage argued against such confounding for most clonotypes. Recombination models systematically underestimated out-of-frame TCR alpha sharing in monozygotic twins but agreed with sharing between unrelated individuals. Fewer insertions were carried by abundant cord blood beta clonotypes, a similar but weaker trend appeared in young adult naive repertoires, and no such trend appeared in memory repertoires. Out-of-frame TCR alpha sequences shared between twins showed an excess of low generation-probability sequences compared with coincidental sharing between unrelated individuals.

The library relied on 5' RACE. Sequenced using an Illumina HiSeq 2000. A universal primer binding site was added through template switching, and the final cDNA carried a unique molecular identifier so that TCR cDNA molecules could be counted accurately. Specific primers in the conserved constant-segment region were used to synthesize first-strand cDNA for TCR alpha and beta chains. To control for contamination, every cDNA library was double barcoded, receiving both a SMART-Mk sample barcode and Illumina barcodes. TruSeq adapter sequences, together with Illumina sample barcodes, were added in two successive PCR steps. TCR alpha and beta cDNA libraries were sequenced on the Illumina HiSeq platform with custom primers. As for the authors' bioinformatics: Raw reads were processed with MiGEC to extract unique molecular identifiers, and MiXCR was used to determine CDR3 positions. Recombination models were inferred per individual with the repgenHMM and IGoR tools using an EM algorithm. The tcR package in R was used for shared clonotype analysis, with sharing normalized by the product of cloneset sizes. To study raw recombination free of thymic and clonal selection effects, out-of-frame nonproductive sequences were analyzed. The public sequencing data were trimmed at Q25 with fastp and processed into clonotypes with MiXCR by TCRdb, which kept only in-frame beta chains. When rows share a CDR3 protein, they turn into one entry using the most common DNA and genes. What appears here as the V and J calls and clone size reflects TCRdb's work, not the paper's. The sample includes about 220,000 distinct CDR3 sequences, with about a tenth observed a single time. The top ten constitute around 5.1% of the sample.

The sample was memory (CD45RO+) T cells sorted from blood. The cell subset or site label, as the study defines it: CD45RO+ enriched T cells. The chain is encoded by TRBV20-1 joined to TRBJ2-5; 14 bases in the middle match TRBD2. The sequence was collected from a woman aged 18-35 years in good health. The CDR3 reads as follows: CSARGGTSGGETQYF. The DNA sequence is as follows: TGCAGTGCTAGAGGAGGGACTAGCGGGGGCGAGACCCAGTACTTC.